These 26 T cell receptor beta chains originate from one sample sequenced in a study of shared clonotypes between healthy human individuals. Naive CD8 isolation took CD45RO-negative cells positively selected for CCR7 and excluded terminally differentiated effector memory CD45RA+ cells. Sequenced by immunoSEQ multiplex PCR; TCRdb stores in-frame clones only, minus some. The table includes about 2 million clones, approximately 94% detected once. The material sequenced was naive CD8+ T cells sorted from blood. Receptors originate from a man younger than 35 in good health.

This clone was detected a few times. The chain combines TRBV30 with TRBJ1-2; D is possibly TRBD1 (5 bases). The CDR3 covers 12 residues. V dropped 7 bases and J dropped 3 bases, with 12 bases sitting between them. Looked up from germline, CDR1 is GTSNPN and CDR2 is SVGIG (reference sequence). CDR3 amino acids: CALTGADYGYTF. As DNA, the CDR3 is TGTGCCTTAACAGGCGCGGACTATGGCTACACCTTC.

The V and J genes are TRBV10-3 and TRBJ2-1; 7 nucleotides match TRBD2. In germline, CDR1 is ENHRY, CDR2 SYGVKD. CDR3 length: 14 amino acids. The ends lost 1 base at V and 4 bases at J; junction bases unmatched: 1. Written as DNA, the CDR3 is TGTGCCATCAGTGAGTTGGGGGGGTACAATGAGCAGTTCTTC. Its protein product is CAISELGGYNEQFF.

The V and J genes are TRBV6-1 and TRBJ1-3; D remains ambiguous. Trimming left V 3 bases short and J 0 bases short, with 9 bases between. The CDR3 extends over 15 amino acids. Looked up from germline, CDR1 is MNHNS and CDR2 is SASEGT. Here the CDR3 reads CASSDSRNSGNTIYF. The CDR3 region has the DNA TGTGCCAGCAGTGATAGTCGGAACTCTGGAAACACCATATATTTT.

About this clone itself: Other DNA sequences in this specimen translate into the identical CDR3. This chain links TRBV4-1 with TRBJ2-7; D not resolved. The V end was cut by 0 bases, the J end by 1 base, with 7 bases between. CDR3 length: 14 residues. Germline V gene lookup returns CDR1 MGHRA and CDR2 YSYEKL. Here the CDR3 reads CASSQEYSSYEQYF. The CDR3 nucleotides read TGCGCCAGCAGCCAAGAGTACAGTTCCTACGAGCAGTACTTC.

The V and J genes are TRBV25-1 and TRBJ2-7, with TRBD1 as a possible D gene (6 bases). The V gene's germline CDR1 is MGHDK and CDR2 SYGVNS. This CDR3 region has 14 residues. The V and J ends lost 9 bases and 5 bases respectively, with 20 bases between them. CDR3 nucleotides: TGTGCCAGACCCGACAGGCCCCTGCGCAACGAGCAGTACTTC. Its translation: CARPDRPLRNEQYF.

The V and J genes are TRBV6-1 and TRBJ2-3, with TRBD2 matching over 9 bases. V was clipped by 4 bases and J by 4 bases; unmatched bases: 6. CDR1 and CDR2 (germline): MNHNS, SASEGT. The CDR3 runs to 15 residues. The CDR3: CASSVNSGRSDTQYF. CDR3 nucleotides: TGTGCCAGCAGTGTGAATAGCGGGAGATCAGATACGCAGTATTTT.

This sequence joins TRBV12-5 and TRBJ1-2; D might be TRBD1 (5 bases). From germline, CDR1 is LGHNT and CDR2 FRNRAP. V was shortened by 5 bases and J by 1 base, with 11 bases between the two germline ends. CDR3 length: 14 amino acids. CDR3 residues: CASGKDILNYGYTF. The CDR3 nucleotides read TGTGCTAGTGGTAAGGACATCCTTAACTATGGCTACACCTTC.

In its sample, this clone was seen once. The chain has TRBV25-1 and TRBJ2-1; D ambiguous. V lost 6 bases to trimming and J lost 6 bases, with 6 bases between them. There are 11 residues in the CDR3. CDR1 is MGHDK, CDR2 SYGVNS, per germline. CDR3 amino acids: CASRVGNEQFF. CDR3 bases: TGTGCCAGCAGGGTGGGCAATGAGCAGTTCTTC.

Of note for this clone: The same CDR3 is also encoded by other DNA sequences in this sample. This chain uses TRBV9 with TRBJ2-7; 7 bases are a match to TRBD1. CDR1 and CDR2 from the germline V gene are SGDLS and YYNGEE. This CDR3 has 13 residues. V trimming: 3 bases; J trimming: 2 bases; junction bases outside the gene matches: 2. This CDR3 reads CASSAGTAYEQYF. CDR3 coding DNA: TGTGCCAGCAGCGCGGGGACAGCCTACGAGCAGTACTTC.

For the CDR3, the DNA is TGCGCCAGCAAGCTCCGGGGTCCATACGAGCAGTACTTC. Translated: CASKLRGPYEQYF. The rearrangement joins TRBV10-2 to TRBJ2-7, with D possibly TRBD2 on 5 matching bases. This CDR3 contains 13 residues. Trimming shortened V by 7 bases and J by 4 bases, and 14 bases separated the two germline ends. Germline V gene sequence: CDR1 WSHSY, CDR2 SAAADI.

The chain carries TRBV12-5 and TRBJ2-3; D ambiguous. The CDR3 loop spans 11 amino acids. Germline values: CDR1 LGHNT, CDR2 FRNRAP. Trimming took off 5 bases at V and 7 bases at J, with 7 bases between the two ends. The DNA for the CDR3 is TGTGCTAGTGGTGGAACCTATACGCAGTATTTT. Translating gives CASGGTYTQYF.

In its sample, this clone was seen a few times. V and J are TRBV7-9 and TRBJ2-2; 13 bases are a match to TRBD2. Per germline, CDR1 SEHNR and CDR2 FQNEAQ (reference sequence). CDR3 length equals 17 residues. With 5 bases clipped from V and 1 base from J, the junction kept 4 bases outside the gene matches. In DNA form, the CDR3 reads TGTGCCAGCAGCACGGGACTAGCGGGATTGAACACCGGGGAGCTGTTTTTT. Its translation is CASSTGLAGLNTGELFF.

V is TRBV11-2 and J is TRBJ2-3; no reliable D call. This CDR3 is 15 amino acids long. Per germline, CDR1 SGHAT and CDR2 FQNNGV. Trimming left V 0 bases short and J 2 bases short, with 9 bases between. Written as DNA, the CDR3 is TGTGCCAGCAGCTTAGATCTCGATTACACAGATACGCAGTATTTT. This sequence encodes CASSLDLDYTDTQYF.

The V call is TRBV28, the J call TRBJ1-5; 8 bases align to TRBD1. Trimming removed 6 bases from V and 2 bases from J; junction bases left unmatched: 3. From germline, CDR1 is MDHEN and CDR2 SYDVKM. CDR3 length equals 14 residues. The CDR3 sequence: CASRETGGNQPQHF. The CDR3 DNA is TGTGCCAGCAGGGAGACAGGGGGCAATCAGCCCCAGCATTTT.

The chain recombines TRBV28 with TRBJ2-7; the match to TRBD1 covers 7 bases. The CDR3 consists of 16 residues. The V gene's germline CDR1 is MDHEN and CDR2 SYDVKM. V lost 11 bases, J lost 0 bases, and 16 bases stayed unmatched. The CDR3 region is CAARPDRDRLSYEQYF. The CDR3 DNA follows: TGTGCCGCTCGGCCCGACCGGGACAGACTCTCCTACGAGCAGTACTTC. Full variable domain (missing parts from reference TRBV28 and TRBJ2-7): DVKVTQSSRYLVKRTGEKVFLECVQDMDHENMFWYRQDPGLGLRLIYFSYDVKMKEKGDIPEGYSVSREKKERFSLILESASTNQTSMYLCAARPDRDRLSYEQYFGPGTRLTVT.

V gene TRBV5-1 combines with J gene TRBJ2-5; D not resolved. Trimming cost V 0 bases and J 2 bases, with 5 bases left between them. The CDR3 contains 13 residues. Germline CDR1 reads SGHRS; CDR2 reads YFSETQ. The CDR3 protein is CASSLALQETQYF. The CDR3 DNA sequence: TGCGCCAGCAGCTTGGCCTTGCAAGAGACCCAGTACTTC.

The chain recombines TRBV10-1 with TRBJ2-7; the match to TRBD1 covers 11 bases. V lost 3 bases to trimming and J lost 4 bases; unmatched junction nucleotides: 2. This CDR3 is built from 14 residues. Looked up from germline, CDR1 is WNHNN and CDR2 is SYGVQD (reference sequence). In nucleotides, the CDR3 is TGCGCCAGCAGTGACGGGACAGGGGGTTACGAGCAGTACTTC. Translated, it gives CASSDGTGGYEQYF.

This clone was seen only a few times. This chain joins TRBV5-4 and TRBJ1-1; D is unclear. Germline V gene data show CDR1 as SGHNT and CDR2 as YYREEE (reference sequence). CDR3 length equals 13 residues. V lost 5 bases to trimming and J lost 1 base, with 9 bases between them. The CDR3 sequence: CASRMEGNTEAFF. CDR3 DNA: TGTGCCAGCAGGATGGAGGGGAACACTGAAGCTTTCTTT.

In regard to this clone: The same CDR3 arises from other DNA sequences in this sample as well. This chain uses TRBV28 with TRBJ2-7; TRBD1 or TRBD2 may be the D gene (6 bases each). Germline CDR1 is MDHEN and CDR2 is SYDVKM. This CDR3 contains 14 residues. V was trimmed by 1 base and J by 4 bases, leaving 11 bases between them. DNA of the CDR3: TGTGCCAGCAGTTTATCCGGGGGCAATTACGAGCAGTACTTC. It specifies CASSLSGGNYEQYF.

This chain joins TRBV19 and TRBJ2-3, with no clear D. The CDR3 loop spans 15 amino acids. V lost 5 bases, J lost 1 base, and 13 bases lay in between. Per the germline V gene, CDR1 is LNHDA and CDR2 is SQIVND (reference sequence). The chain's CDR3 is CASSYILSGTDTQYF. CDR3 DNA: TGTGCCAGTAGTTATATTCTGAGCGGCACAGATACGCAGTATTTT.

The chain has TRBV12-2 and TRBJ2-2. TRBV12-2 has pseudogene status. CDR3 length: 12 amino acids. The CDR3 spells CASRLWSGELFF. The CDR3 DNA reads as TGTGCAAGTCGCTTATGGTCCGGGGAGCTGTTTTTT.

The J gene is TRBJ2-1, the V gene TRBV29-1; 12 bases are a match to TRBD2. Per the germline V gene, CDR1 is SQVTM and CDR2 is ANQGSEA. V shed 2 bases, J shed 1 base, and the junction held 9 bases outside the gene matches. The CDR3 runs 18 residues. This CDR3 is CSVEPEMTSGGSYNEQFF. In DNA form, the CDR3 reads TGCAGCGTTGAACCTGAAATGACTAGCGGGGGATCCTACAATGAGCAGTTCTTC.

V gene TRBV19 combines with J gene TRBJ2-5; D remains ambiguous. Germline V gene sequence: CDR1 LNHDA, CDR2 SQIVND (reference sequence). The CDR3 consists of 12 residues. Trimming shortened V by 7 bases and J by 5 bases, and 11 bases separated the two germline ends. CDR3 in DNA: TGTGCCAGTAAGGACCTCGAGGAGACCCAGTACTTC. As protein: CASKDLEETQYF.

Regarding this clone: This sample includes further DNA sequences coding for the same CDR3. V gene TRBV7-9 combines with J gene TRBJ1-1, with a tentative D call TRBD1 (6 bases). Germline CDR1 SEHNR, CDR2 FQNEAQ (reference sequence). V lost 1 base to trimming and J lost 1 base, with 7 bases between them. The CDR3 consists of 14 residues. CDR3 protein: CASSLGTANTEAFF. In DNA form, the CDR3 reads TGTGCCAGCAGCTTAGGGACAGCGAACACTGAAGCTTTCTTT.

The CDR3 protein is CASSLARGQGQYEQYF. CDR3 DNA sequence: TGTGCCAGCAGCTTAGCTCGGGGACAGGGGCAGTACGAGCAGTACTTC. The J gene is TRBJ2-7, the V gene TRBV7-8, with 10 bases matching TRBD1. The CDR3 runs 16 residues. V trimming: 0 bases; J trimming: 4 bases; junction bases outside the gene matches: 6. CDR1 is SGHVS and CDR2 is FQNEAQ in the germline V gene. Full variable domain (rest looked up from reference TRBV7-8 and TRBJ2-7): GAGVSQSPRYKVAKRGQDVALRCDPISGHVSLFWYQQALGQGPEFLTYFQNEAQLDKSGLPSDRFFAERPEGSVSTLKIQRTQQEDSAVYLCASSLARGQGQYEQYFGPGTRLTVT.

As regards this clone: Other nucleotide sequences from this sample produce the same CDR3. The chain links TRBV9 to TRBJ2-3; no clear D. With 1 base removed from V and 2 bases from J, the gap between germline ends came to 2 bases. CDR1 SGDLS and CDR2 YYNGEE come from the germline V gene. The CDR3 loop spans 12 amino acids. CDR3 region: CASSVSTDTQYF. In nucleotides, the CDR3 is TGTGCCAGCAGCGTATCCACAGATACGCAGTATTTT.